The source of this T cell receptor (beta chain) is a study of T-cell memory formation after mild COVID-19 (dated by TCRdb to about 2021). Regarding the research as a whole: Most TCR sequence clusters were specific to one of the two donors. T-cell clones expanding and contracting after mild COVID-19 in a couple of donors were tracked by longitudinal TCRalpha and TCRbeta repertoire sequencing. The cohort comprised two young, previously healthy adult volunteers, one female and one male.

A note on this clonotype: Its antigen is not yet known. Base qualities are not recorded, but no much larger clone differs from it by a single base.

PBMCs were isolated by Ficoll-Paque density gradient centrifugation. The CDR3 goes from the cysteine to the phenylalanine over 13 residues. The sequence is cut down to CDR3 DNA, 39 bases in frame from base 1. The germline V gene (reference sequence) gives CDR1 as SEHNR and CDR2 as FQNEAQ. V drops 8 bases and J drops 0 bases, leaving 10 bases in between. These reads were obtained on an Illumina NovaSeq 6000. cDNA libraries for TCRalpha and TCRbeta were prepared by 5'RACE using constant-segment primers, with sample barcodes and unique molecular identifiers added. Trizol reagent was used to extract RNA from every sample. Amplification of the libraries took two PCR steps, and the second step added a second sample barcode plus Illumina TruSeq adapters. Sequencing of libraries was performed on an Illumina NovaSeq with 2 x 150 bp paired-end reads. As for the authors' bioinformatics: With migec v1.2.7, reads were demultiplexed and then collapsed into UMI-guided consensus sequences. With mixcr v2.1.11, UMI consensuses were aligned to TRA and TRB V and J templates and assembled into clonotypes. A clonotype was counted as expanded or contracted only if both edgeR and NoisET called the change significant, with noise models trained on biological replicates. edgeR calls used a false discovery rate-adjusted p below 0.01 and a log2 fold-change threshold of 1. As an exploratory analysis of dynamics, PCA with hierarchical clustering was applied to max-normalized trajectories of the 1000 most abundant clonotypes. The CD4 or CD8 phenotype of responding clones was assigned using the separately sequenced CD4+ and CD8+ repertoires. TCRdb trimmed public reads at Q25 via fastp, called clones via MiXCR and kept in-frame beta chains. Each record represents a unique CDR3 protein, reported with the most common genes and DNA among its rows. The V and J calls, along with clone size, are taken from TCRdb and not from the paper's own processing. This sample has tens of thousands of distinct CDR3 sequences in its table, and less than 15% of those were observed once. The ten largest clones capture roughly a quarter of the sample.

Overall study outcomes, separate from this receptor: Only a couple of mild cases were covered in the study, and larger cohorts including severe cases with pre-infection samples were considered necessary. The detection of some responding clones in pre-infection memory suggests that pre-existing cross-reactive memory T cells joined the SARS-CoV-2 response. The second-wave clones that peaked on day 37 were not confirmed to be SARS-CoV-2 specific. Contracting CD4+ clones were located mainly in the CM and EM memory subsets, whereas CD8+ clones were found to be enriched in EMRA. Clones that contracted from day 15 to 85 showed balanced CD4/CD8 phenotypes, whereas a second wave of clones that expanded from day 15 to 37 leaned towards CD4+.

The rearrangement combines TRBV7-9 with TRBJ1-1; too little of a D gene remains to name it. The source of this sequence is an adult woman who had mild COVID-19 (a few samples of this study predate the infection). The sample titles of this study are shuffled in the database, so cell type and time point are left out; the donor was told from shared clones. Sequencing input: PBMCs or a T cell subset sorted from them (not recorded which). The CDR3 protein sequence reads: CASGASMNTEAFF. The DNA is as follows: TGTGCCAGCGGCGCATCAATGAACACTGAAGCTTTCTTT.